Each of the 8 T cell receptor beta chains below was sequenced from the same sample in a study of beta chain features in type 1 diabetes. Findings and caveats of the study: Shorter TCRB CDR3s, moderately but significantly so, were found in Type 1 diabetes patients in all four CD4+ subsets.

These receptors lack a known antigen. Sequenced material consisted of expressed TCRB transcripts (all of the isolated RNA was reverse transcribed). The table came from immunoSEQ multiplex PCR; TCRdb's copy has only in-frame clones and leaves some out. The sample holds 300,000 to 400,000 clones, 9.5% to 10% seen once. The sample taken for sequencing was central memory CD4+ T cells from blood. The source is a man aged 25-40 years with type 1 diabetes.

A few counts support this clone. This chain connects TRBV5-4 to TRBJ2-2; D gene unclear. The germline gives CDR1 SGHNT, CDR2 YYREEE (reference sequence). The ends were cut back, 1 base at V and 5 bases at J, with 6 bases in the middle. This CDR3 is built from 13 residues. The DNA of the CDR3 is TGTGCCAGCAGCTTGAGTAGAACCGGGGAGCTGTTTTTT. Translation: CASSLSRTGELFF.

V and J are TRBV2 and TRBJ2-7; D possibly corresponds to TRBD1 (6 bases). Trimming took 6 bases from V and 0 from J, leaving 12 bases between them. The CDR3 runs to 14 residues. Germline-derived CDR1 and CDR2 are SNHLY and FYNNEI. DNA of the CDR3: TGTGCCAGCAGCACGGGGACACTCTCCTACGAGCAGTACTTC. Translated, it gives CASSTGTLSYEQYF.

This clone was observed a few times. The chain couples TRBV11-3 to TRBJ2-5; 7 nucleotides match TRBD1. Germline V CDR1 and CDR2: SGHNT, YENEEA. CDR3 length equals 13 residues. With 5 bases clipped from V and 5 bases from J, the junction kept 5 bases outside the gene matches. The CDR3 loop reads CASSTTGQETQYF. CDR3 sequence (DNA): TGTGCCAGCAGCACGACAGGGCAGGAGACCCAGTACTTC.

A few counts support this clone. V gene TRBV19 combines with J gene TRBJ2-7, with D perhaps assigned TRBD1 or TRBD2 (5 bases each). CDR3 length equals 15 residues. Germline V gene data show CDR1 as LNHDA and CDR2 as SQIVND (reference sequence). V lost 5 bases and J lost 2, with 16 bases in between. CDR3 bases: TGTGCCAGTAGTTCCCCGAGGGGAGTGACCTACGAGCAGTACTTC. Translating it yields CASSSPRGVTYEQYF.

This clone was seen ten or more times. The junction departs from germline at one end; a sequencing error may be responsible. V and J are TRBV13 and TRBJ1-3; D is perhaps TRBD1 (5 bases). This CDR3 is 13 amino acids long. Germline loops: CDR1 PRHDT, CDR2 FYEKMQ (reference sequence). This chain's CDR3 is CASGLGGGNTIYF. The DNA of the CDR3 is TGTGCCAGCGGCTTGGGGGGTGGAAACACCATATATTTT.

The chain is built from TRBV7-8 and TRBJ2-4, with D tentatively TRBD1 (6 bases). Germline CDR1 and CDR2: SGHVS and FQNEAQ. V lost 5 bases and J lost 6, with 14 bases in between. The CDR3 is 14 residues long. CDR3: CASSIPGQGNIQYF. CDR3 in DNA: TGTGCCAGCAGCATTCCGGGACAAGGAAACATTCAGTACTTC.

This clone was counted many times. This chain links TRBV15 with TRBJ2-1, with D tentatively TRBD1 (6 bases). This CDR3 region has 12 residues. V lost 3 bases, J lost 9 bases, and 9 bases lay in between. CDR1 and CDR2 from the germline V gene are LNHNV and YYDKDF (reference sequence). The DNA of the CDR3 is TGTGCCACCAGCAGCACAGGGATTGAGCAGTTCTTC. It specifies CATSSTGIEQFF.

The chain carries TRBV7-9 and TRBJ1-2; 12 positions match TRBD1. Germline V gives CDR1 SEHNR, CDR2 FQNEAQ (reference sequence). Trimming at V came to 3 bases and at J to 2 bases, leaving 1 base not matched to a gene. The CDR3 totals 15 residues. The CDR3 nucleotides are TGTGCCAGCAGCTTCGGGACAGGGGGCAACTATGGCTACACCTTC. It yields the protein CASSFGTGGNYGYTF.